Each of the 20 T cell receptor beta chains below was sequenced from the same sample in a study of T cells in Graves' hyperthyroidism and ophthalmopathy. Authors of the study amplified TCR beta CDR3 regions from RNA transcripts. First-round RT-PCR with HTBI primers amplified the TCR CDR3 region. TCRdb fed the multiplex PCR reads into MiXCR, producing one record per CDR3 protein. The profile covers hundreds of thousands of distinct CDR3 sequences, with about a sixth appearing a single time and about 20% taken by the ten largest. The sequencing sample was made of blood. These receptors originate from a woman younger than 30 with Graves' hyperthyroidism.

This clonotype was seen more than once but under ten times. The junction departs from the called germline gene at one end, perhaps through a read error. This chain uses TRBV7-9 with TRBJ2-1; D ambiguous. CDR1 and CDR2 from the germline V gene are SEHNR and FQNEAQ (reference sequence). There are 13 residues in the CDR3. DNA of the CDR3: TGTGCCAGCAGCTTAATGTCTGGGGATGAGCAGTGCTTC. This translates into CASSLMSGDEQCF. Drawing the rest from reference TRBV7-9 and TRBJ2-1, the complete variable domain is DTGVSQNPRHKITKRGQNVTFRCDPISEHNRLYWYRQTLGQGPEFLTYFQNEAQLEKSRLLSDRFSAERPKGSFSTLEIQRTEQGDSAMYLCASSLMSGDEQCFGPGTRLTVL.

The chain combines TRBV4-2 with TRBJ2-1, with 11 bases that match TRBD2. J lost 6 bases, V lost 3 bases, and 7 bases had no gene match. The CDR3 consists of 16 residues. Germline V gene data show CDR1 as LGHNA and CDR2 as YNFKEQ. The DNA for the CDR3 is TGTGCCAGCAGCCAGCTTAGCGGGGGGGCCAGCAATGAGCAGTTCTTC. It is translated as CASSQLSGGASNEQFF.

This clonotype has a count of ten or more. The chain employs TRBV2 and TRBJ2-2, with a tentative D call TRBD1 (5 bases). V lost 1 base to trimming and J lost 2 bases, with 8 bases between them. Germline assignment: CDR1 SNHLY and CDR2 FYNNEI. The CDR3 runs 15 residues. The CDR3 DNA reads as TGTGCCAGCAGTGAAGTGGGGCCCAACACCGGGGAGCTGTTTTTT. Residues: CASSEVGPNTGELFF.

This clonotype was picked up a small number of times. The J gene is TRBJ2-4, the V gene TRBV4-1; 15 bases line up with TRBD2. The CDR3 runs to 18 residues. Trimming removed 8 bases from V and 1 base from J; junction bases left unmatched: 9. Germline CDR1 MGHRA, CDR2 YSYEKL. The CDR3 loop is CASSNGLAGGFAKNIQYF. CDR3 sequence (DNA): TGCGCCAGCTCAAACGGACTAGCGGGAGGGTTCGCCAAAAACATTCAGTACTTC.

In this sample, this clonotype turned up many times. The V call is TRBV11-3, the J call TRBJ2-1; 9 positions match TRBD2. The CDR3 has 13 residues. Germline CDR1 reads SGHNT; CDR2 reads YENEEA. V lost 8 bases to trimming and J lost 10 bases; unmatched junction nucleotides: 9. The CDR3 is CASRRGGALEQFF. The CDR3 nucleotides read TGTGCCAGCCGTCGCGGGGGGGCCTTGGAGCAGTTCTTC. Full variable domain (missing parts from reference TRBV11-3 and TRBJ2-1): EAGVVQSPRYKIIEKKQPVAFWCNPISGHNTLYWYLQNLGQGPELLIRYENEEAVDDSQLPKDRFSAERLKGVDSTLKIQPAELGDSAVYLCASRRGGALEQFFGPGTRLTVL.

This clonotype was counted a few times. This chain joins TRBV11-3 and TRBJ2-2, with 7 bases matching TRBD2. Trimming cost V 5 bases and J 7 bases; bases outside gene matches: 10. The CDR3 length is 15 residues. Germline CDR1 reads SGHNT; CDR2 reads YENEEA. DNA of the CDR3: TGTGCCAGCAGCCCAAGCGGGGTGGCCGGCGGGGAGCTGTTTTTT. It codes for CASSPSGVAGGELFF.

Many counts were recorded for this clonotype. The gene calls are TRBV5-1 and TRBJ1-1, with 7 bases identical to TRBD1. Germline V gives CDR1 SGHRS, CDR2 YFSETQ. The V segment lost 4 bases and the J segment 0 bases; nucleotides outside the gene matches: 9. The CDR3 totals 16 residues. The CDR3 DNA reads TGCGCCAGCAGCCCCAGGGGGGGGAACATGAACACTGAAGCTTTCTTT. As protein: CASSPRGGNMNTEAFF.

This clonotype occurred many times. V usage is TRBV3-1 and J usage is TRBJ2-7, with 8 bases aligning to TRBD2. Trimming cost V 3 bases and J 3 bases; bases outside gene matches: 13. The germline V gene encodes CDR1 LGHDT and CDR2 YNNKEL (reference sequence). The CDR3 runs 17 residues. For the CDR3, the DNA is TGTGCCAGCAGCCAGAGAGAACCACTAGCGGTGATCTACGAGCAGTACTTC. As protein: CASSQREPLAVIYEQYF.

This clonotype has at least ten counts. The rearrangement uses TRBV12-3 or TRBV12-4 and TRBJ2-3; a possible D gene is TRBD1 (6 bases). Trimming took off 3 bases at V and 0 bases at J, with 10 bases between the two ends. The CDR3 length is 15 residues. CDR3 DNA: TGTGCCAGCAGTTTCGCCAGGGGTAGCACAGATACGCAGTATTTT. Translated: CASSFARGSTDTQYF.

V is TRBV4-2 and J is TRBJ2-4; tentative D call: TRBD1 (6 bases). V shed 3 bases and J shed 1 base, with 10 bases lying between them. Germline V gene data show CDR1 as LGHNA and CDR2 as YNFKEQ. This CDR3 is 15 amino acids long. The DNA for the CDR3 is TGTGCCAGCAGCCACCAAGACAGGGCCAAAAACATTCAGTACTTC. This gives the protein CASSHQDRAKNIQYF.

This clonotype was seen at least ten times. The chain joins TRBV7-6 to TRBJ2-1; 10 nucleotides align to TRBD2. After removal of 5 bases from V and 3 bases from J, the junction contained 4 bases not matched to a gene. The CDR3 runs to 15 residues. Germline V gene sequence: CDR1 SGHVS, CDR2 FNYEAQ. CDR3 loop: CASSRTSGIYNEQFF. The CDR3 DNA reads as TGTGCCAGCAGCCGGACTAGCGGAATCTACAATGAGCAGTTCTTC.

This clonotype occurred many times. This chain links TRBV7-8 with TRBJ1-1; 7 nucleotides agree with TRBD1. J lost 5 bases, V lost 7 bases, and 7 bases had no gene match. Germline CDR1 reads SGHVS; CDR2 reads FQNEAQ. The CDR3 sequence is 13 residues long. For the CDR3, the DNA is TGTGCCAGCACCCGGGCAGGGGGTACTGAAGCTTTCTTT. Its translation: CASTRAGGTEAFF.

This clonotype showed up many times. Here the CDR3 reads CASSSGIMAQHF. The CDR3 DNA follows: TGTGCCAGCAGCTCGGGGATCATGGCCCAGCATTTT. The rearrangement uses TRBV7-2 and TRBJ1-5; D is undetermined. CDR1 is SGHTA and CDR2 is FQGNSA in the germline V gene. The CDR3 extends over 12 amino acids. V dropped 4 bases and J dropped 11 bases, with 12 bases sitting between them.

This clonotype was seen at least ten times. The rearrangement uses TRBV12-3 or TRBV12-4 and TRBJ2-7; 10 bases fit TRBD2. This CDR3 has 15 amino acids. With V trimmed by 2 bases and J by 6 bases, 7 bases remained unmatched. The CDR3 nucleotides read TGTGCCAGCAGTTTATTAACTAGCGGGATGCCCGAGCAGTACTTC. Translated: CASSLLTSGMPEQYF.

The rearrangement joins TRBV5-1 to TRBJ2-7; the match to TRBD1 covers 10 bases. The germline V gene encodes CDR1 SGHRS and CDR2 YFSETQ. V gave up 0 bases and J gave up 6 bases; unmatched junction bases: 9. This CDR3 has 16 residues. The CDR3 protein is CASSLVTGGAWGEQYF. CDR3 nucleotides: TGCGCCAGCAGCTTGGTGACAGGGGGCGCTTGGGGCGAGCAGTACTTC.

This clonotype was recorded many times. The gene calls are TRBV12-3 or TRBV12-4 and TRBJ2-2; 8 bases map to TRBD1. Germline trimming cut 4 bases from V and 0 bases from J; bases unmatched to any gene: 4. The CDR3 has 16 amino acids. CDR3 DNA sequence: TGTGCCAGCAGTTGGGACAGGTCTCCGAACACCGGGGAGCTGTTTTTT. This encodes CASSWDRSPNTGELFF.

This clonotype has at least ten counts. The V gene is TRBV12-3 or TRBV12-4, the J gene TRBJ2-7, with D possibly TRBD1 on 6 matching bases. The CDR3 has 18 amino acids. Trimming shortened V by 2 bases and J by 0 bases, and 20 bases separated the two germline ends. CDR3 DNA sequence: TGTGCCAGCAGTTTATGGGGGCTAGCCCCAACTAACTCCTACGAGCAGTACTTC. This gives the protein CASSLWGLAPTNSYEQYF.

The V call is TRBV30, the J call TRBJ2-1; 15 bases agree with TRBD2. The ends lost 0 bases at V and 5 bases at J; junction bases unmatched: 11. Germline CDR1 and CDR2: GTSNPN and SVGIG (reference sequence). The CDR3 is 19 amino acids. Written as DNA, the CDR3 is TGTGCCTGGAGTGTACCCCGGACTAGCGGGAGGGCCATACACAATGAGCAGTTCTTC. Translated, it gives CAWSVPRTSGRAIHNEQFF.

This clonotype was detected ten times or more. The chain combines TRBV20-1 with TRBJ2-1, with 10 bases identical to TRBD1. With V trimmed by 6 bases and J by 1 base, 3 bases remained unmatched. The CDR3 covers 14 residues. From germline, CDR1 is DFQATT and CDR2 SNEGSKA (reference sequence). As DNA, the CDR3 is TGCAGTGCGAGACAGGGGGCGTCCTACAATGAGCAGTTCTTC. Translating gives CSARQGASYNEQFF.

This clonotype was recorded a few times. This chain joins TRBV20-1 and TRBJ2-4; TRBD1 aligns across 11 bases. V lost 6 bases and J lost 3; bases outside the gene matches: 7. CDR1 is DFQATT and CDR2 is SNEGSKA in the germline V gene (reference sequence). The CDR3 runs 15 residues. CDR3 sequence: CSAAGTGGNKNIQYF. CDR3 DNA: TGCAGTGCAGCCGGGACAGGGGGAAACAAAAACATTCAGTACTTC.